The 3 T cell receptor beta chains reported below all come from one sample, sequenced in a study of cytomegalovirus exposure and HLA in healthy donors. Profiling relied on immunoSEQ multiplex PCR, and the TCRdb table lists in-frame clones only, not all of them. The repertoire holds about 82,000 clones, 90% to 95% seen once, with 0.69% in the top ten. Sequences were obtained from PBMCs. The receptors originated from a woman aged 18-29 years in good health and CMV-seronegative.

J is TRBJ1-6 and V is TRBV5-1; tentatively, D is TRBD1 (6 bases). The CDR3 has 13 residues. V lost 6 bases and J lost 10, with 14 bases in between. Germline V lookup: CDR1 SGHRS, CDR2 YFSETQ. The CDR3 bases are TGCGCCAGCACCGACCCAGGGGAATCACCCCTCCACTTT. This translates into CASTDPGESPLHF.

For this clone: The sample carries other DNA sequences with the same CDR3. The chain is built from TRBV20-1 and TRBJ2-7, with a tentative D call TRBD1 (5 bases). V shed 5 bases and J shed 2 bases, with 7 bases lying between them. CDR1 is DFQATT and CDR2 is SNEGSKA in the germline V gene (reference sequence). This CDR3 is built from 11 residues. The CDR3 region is CSASGTYEQYF. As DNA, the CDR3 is TGCAGTGCTTCAGGGACCTACGAGCAGTACTTC.

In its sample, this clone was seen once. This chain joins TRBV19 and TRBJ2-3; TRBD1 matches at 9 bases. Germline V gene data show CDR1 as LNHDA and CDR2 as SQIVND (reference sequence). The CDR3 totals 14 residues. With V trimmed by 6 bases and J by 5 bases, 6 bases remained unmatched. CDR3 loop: CASSLGTGRDTQYF. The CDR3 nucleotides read TGTGCCAGTAGCCTAGGGACAGGGAGAGATACGCAGTATTTT.